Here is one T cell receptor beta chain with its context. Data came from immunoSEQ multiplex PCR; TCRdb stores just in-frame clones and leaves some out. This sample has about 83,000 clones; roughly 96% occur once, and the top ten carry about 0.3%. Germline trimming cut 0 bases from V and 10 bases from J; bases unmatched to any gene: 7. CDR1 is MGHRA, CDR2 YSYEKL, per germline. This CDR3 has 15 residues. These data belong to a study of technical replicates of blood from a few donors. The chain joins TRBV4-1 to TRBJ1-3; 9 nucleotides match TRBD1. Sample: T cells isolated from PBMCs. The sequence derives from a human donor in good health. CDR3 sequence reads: CASSQDLGQGRTIYF. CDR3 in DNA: TGCGCCAGCAGCCAAGATCTGGGACAGGGTAGGACCATATATTTT.